This entry is about one TCR beta chain. Its target is unknown. An end of the junction does not agree with germline; a read error may underlie this. Here immunoSEQ multiplex PCR was the method, and the copy in TCRdb shows in-frame clones only, minus some. The sample holds tens of thousands of clones; about nine tenths are singletons and the top ten take 0.33%. Patients had blood sampled at baseline and again on cycle 4 day 1 and cycle 7 day 1. The sample originates from a study of OX40 agonist ivuxolimab in advanced cancers. About the research overall: Three patients responded partially, comprising one with hepatocellular carcinoma and two with cutaneous melanoma. Study-level points and caveats: Determination of antigen specificity was not performed for the expanded peripheral T cells. On average, CD8+ T cells had more expanded clones than CD4+.

The sequencing used CD4+ or CD8+ T cells sorted from blood, collected in a trial of the OX40 agonist ivuxolimab. The clonotype was recovered from an adult with an advanced solid tumor such as melanoma, head and neck, liver or kidney cancer.

The CDR3 sequence is CASSLGGRDSGNNEQFF. CDR3 bases: TGCGCCAGCAGTTTGGGGGGCCGGGACAGTGGTAACAATGAGCAGTTCTTC. The rearrangement uses TRBV5-1 and TRBJ2-1; D is perhaps TRBD1 (7 bases). The germline V gene has CDR1 SGHRS and CDR2 YFSETQ. The CDR3 contains 17 residues.